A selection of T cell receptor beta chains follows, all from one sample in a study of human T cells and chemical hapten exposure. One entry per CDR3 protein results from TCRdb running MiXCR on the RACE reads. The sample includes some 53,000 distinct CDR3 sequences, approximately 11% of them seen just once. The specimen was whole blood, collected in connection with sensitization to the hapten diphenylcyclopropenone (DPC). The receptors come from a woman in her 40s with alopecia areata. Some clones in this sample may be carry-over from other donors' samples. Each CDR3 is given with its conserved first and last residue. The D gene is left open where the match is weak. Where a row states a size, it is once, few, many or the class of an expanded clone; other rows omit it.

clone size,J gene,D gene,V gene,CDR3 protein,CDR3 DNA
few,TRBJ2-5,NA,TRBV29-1,CSATGQGETQYF,TGCAGCGCTACAGGTCAGGGCGAGACCCAGTACTTC
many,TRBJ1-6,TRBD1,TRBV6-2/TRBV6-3,CASSYSGQGNSPLHF,TGTGCCAGCAGTTACTCGGGACAGGGGAATTCACCCCTCCACTTT
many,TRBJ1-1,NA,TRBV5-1,CASSLELGREAFF,TGCGCCAGCAGCTTGGAATTGGGGAGGGAAGCTTTCTTT
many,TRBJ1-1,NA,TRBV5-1,CASSRDPENTEAFF,TGCGCCAGTTCCCGGGACCCCGAGAACACTGAAGCTTTCTTT
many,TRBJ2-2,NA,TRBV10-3,CAISLQGTGELFF,TGTGCCATCAGTTTACAGGGCACCGGGGAGCTGTTTTTT
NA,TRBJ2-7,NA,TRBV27,CASSLIHEQYF,TGTGCCAGCAGTTTAATCCACGAGCAGTACTTC
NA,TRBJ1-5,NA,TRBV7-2,CASSLGSGFSNQPQHF,TGTGCCAGCAGCTTAGGTAGCGGGTTTAGCAATCAGCCCCAGCATTTT
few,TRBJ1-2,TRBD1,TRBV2,CASSPGTAETGYTF,TGTGCCAGCAGCCCCGGGACAGCGGAAACTGGCTACACCTTC
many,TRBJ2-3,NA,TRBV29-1,CSAGGQGDTQYF,TGCAGCGCCGGTGGCCAAGGAGATACGCAGTATTTT
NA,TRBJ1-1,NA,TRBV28,CASSHRNTEAFF,TGTGCCAGCAGCCACAGGAACACTGAAGCTTTCTTT
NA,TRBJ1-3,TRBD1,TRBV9,CASSIGTGGSGNTIYF,TGTGCCAGCAGCATCGGGACAGGGGGCTCTGGAAACACCATATATTTT
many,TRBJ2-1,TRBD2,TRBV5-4,CASSLETSGRGYEQFF,TGTGCCAGCAGCTTGGAGACTAGCGGGAGGGGCTATGAGCAGTTCTTC
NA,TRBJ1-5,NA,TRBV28,CASREADYSNQPQHF,TGTGCCAGCAGGGAGGCGGATTATAGCAATCAGCCCCAGCATTTT
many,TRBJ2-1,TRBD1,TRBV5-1,CASSLGQAAGDEQFF,TGCGCCAGCAGCCTGGGACAGGCGGCGGGCGATGAGCAGTTCTTC
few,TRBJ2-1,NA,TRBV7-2,CASSLVGTPWDEQFF,TGTGCCAGCAGCTTAGTTGGGACCCCCTGGGATGAGCAGTTCTTC
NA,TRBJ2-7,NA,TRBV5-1,CASTRGTALSYEQYF,TGCGCCAGCACACGCGGGACAGCCCTTTCCTACGAGCAGTACTTC
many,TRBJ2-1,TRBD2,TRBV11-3,CASSRDYSYNEQFF,TGTGCCAGCAGCCGGGACTACTCCTACAATGAGCAGTTCTTC
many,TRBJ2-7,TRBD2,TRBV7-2,CASSSRLAHEQYF,TGTGCCAGCAGCTCTAGACTAGCGCACGAGCAGTACTTC
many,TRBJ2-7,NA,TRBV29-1,CSVIRDNYEQYF,TGCAGCGTTATCCGGGACAACTACGAGCAGTACTTC
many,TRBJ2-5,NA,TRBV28,CASSSAQATQETQYF,TGTGCCAGCAGTTCGGCCCAAGCGACCCAAGAGACCCAGTACTTC
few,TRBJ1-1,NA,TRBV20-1,CSARGWGDKKVNTEAFF,TGCAGTGCTAGAGGGTGGGGGGACAAGAAAGTGAACACTGAAGCTTTCTTT
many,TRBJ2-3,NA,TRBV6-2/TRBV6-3,CASSQVGASSDTQYF,TGTGCCAGCAGTCAGGTGGGGGCCTCTTCAGATACGCAGTATTTT
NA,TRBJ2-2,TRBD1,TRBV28,CASSWDRATGELFF,TGTGCCAGCAGTTGGGACAGGGCCACCGGGGAGCTGTTTTTT